The 28 T cell receptor beta chains listed next were all sequenced from one sample in a study of blood T cell repertoires in COVID-19. TCRdb's copy holds only in-frame clones and misses some; the assay was immunoSEQ multiplex PCR. The sample lists tens of thousands of clones; less than 85% were seen once. The sample comprised peripheral blood. The receptors originated from a woman in her 70s with acute or convalescent COVID-19.

This chain links TRBV30 with TRBJ2-2, with TRBD2 matching over 14 bases. The germline gives CDR1 GTSNPN, CDR2 SVGIG (reference sequence). This CDR3 has 16 residues. The CDR3 nucleotides read TGTGACTGTCCGGGGGGACTAGCGGGGGACACCGGGGAGCTGTTTTTT. Protein: CDCPGGLAGDTGELFF.

The V gene is TRBV13, the J gene TRBJ2-1, with TRBD2 matching over 13 bases. In germline, CDR1 is PRHDT, CDR2 FYEKMQ (reference sequence). Unmatched junction bases numbered 10, after V lost 4 bases and J lost 4 bases. CDR3 size: 18 residues. CDR3 amino acids: CASSSSGTSGVLYNEQFF. DNA of the CDR3: TGTGCCAGCAGCTCCTCCGGGACTAGCGGGGTGTTGTACAATGAGCAGTTCTTC.

This chain joins TRBV6-6 and TRBJ1-6; D gene ambiguous. CDR3 length: 13 amino acids. Trimming took 3 bases from V and 7 from J, leaving 7 bases between them. Germline V CDR1 and CDR2: MNHNY, SVGAGI (reference sequence). The CDR3 sequence: CASSYGENSPLHF. The CDR3 nucleotides read TGTGCCAGCAGTTATGGGGAGAATTCACCCCTCCACTTT.

The gene calls are TRBV29-1 and TRBJ1-1, with 9 nucleotides matching TRBD1. This CDR3 has 15 residues. The V segment lost 0 bases and the J segment 4 bases; nucleotides outside the gene matches: 6. CDR1 is SQVTM and CDR2 is ANQGSEA in the germline V gene. The CDR3 DNA sequence: TGCAGCGTTGAAGACCCGGGACAGGGCATCACTGAAGCTTTCTTT. Protein sequence: CSVEDPGQGITEAFF.

V gene TRBV6-2 or TRBV6-3 combines with J gene TRBJ2-5; 9 bases are shared with TRBD2. The length of the CDR3 is 12 residues. CDR1 is MNHEY and CDR2 is SVGEGT in the germline V gene. The J segment lost 5 bases and the V segment lost 6 bases, leaving 1 base of the junction unmatched. CDR3 sequence (DNA): TGTGCCAGCAGCGCGGGAGGGGAGACCCAGTACTTC. It encodes CASSAGGETQYF.

The rearrangement uses TRBV29-1 and TRBJ2-7; no clear D gene. The V gene's germline CDR1 is SQVTM and CDR2 ANQGSEA. The CDR3 contains 10 residues. The V and J ends lost 7 bases and 4 bases respectively, with 8 bases between them. The CDR3 loop is CSARWYEQYF. CDR3 bases: TGCAGCGCCCGGTGGTACGAGCAGTACTTC.

The chain links TRBV6-1 to TRBJ1-4; TRBD1 is a possible D gene (5 bases). The CDR3 is 14 residues long. V shed 0 bases and J shed 10 bases, with 12 bases lying between them. Germline CDR1 MNHNS, CDR2 SASEGT. CDR3 region: CASSEAGAFGKLFF. In DNA, the CDR3 is TGTGCCAGCAGTGAAGCTGGGGCATTTGGAAAACTGTTTTTT.

The V gene is TRBV7-2, the J gene TRBJ1-2; no reliable D call. Germline V CDR1 and CDR2: SGHTA, FQGNSA. V dropped 4 bases and J dropped 7 bases, with 19 bases sitting between them. This CDR3 region has 15 residues. This CDR3 is CASSSNDGGRVGYTF. For the CDR3, the DNA is TGTGCCAGCAGCTCTAACGACGGAGGTCGTGTTGGCTACACCTTC.

The CDR3 loop reads CASRKTGAYEQYF. In nucleotides, the CDR3 is TGTGCCAGCAGAAAAACAGGGGCCTACGAGCAGTACTTC. This sequence joins TRBV28 and TRBJ2-7, with 7 bases that match TRBD1. The germline V gene has CDR1 MDHEN and CDR2 SYDVKM. The CDR3 is made up of 13 amino acids. The V and J ends lost 6 bases and 2 bases, in that order; junction bases with no gene match: 4.

The genes are TRBV15 and TRBJ2-5; possibly TRBD1 for D (5 bases). V was clipped by 1 base and J by 5 bases, with 11 bases between them. The length of the CDR3 is 14 residues. Germline-derived CDR1 and CDR2 are LNHNV and YYDKDF (reference sequence). This chain's CDR3 is CATSRVDTRETQYF. CDR3 coding DNA: TGTGCCACCAGCAGAGTGGACACAAGGGAGACCCAGTACTTC. Full variable domain (rest looked up from reference TRBV15 and TRBJ2-5): DAMVIQNPRYQVTQFGKPVTLSCSQTLNHNVMYWYQQKSSQAPKLLFHYYDKDFNNEADTPDNFQSRRPNTSFCFLDIRSPGLGDTAMYLCATSRVDTRETQYFGPGTRLLVL.

V is TRBV7-8 and J is TRBJ1-5, with D possibly TRBD1 on 6 matching bases. CDR3 length: 16 amino acids. Trimming removed 0 bases from V and 2 bases from J, with 11 bases in between. Germline loops: CDR1 SGHVS, CDR2 FQNEAQ. The CDR3 nucleotides are TGTGCCAGCAGCTTAGCGGGGACATGGGGCAATCAGCCCCAGCATTTT. Its translation is CASSLAGTWGNQPQHF.

The CDR3 is CASFRGVNTGELFF. CDR3 nucleotide sequence: TGTGCCAGTTTCAGGGGGGTGAACACCGGGGAGCTGTTTTTT. This chain uses TRBV27 with TRBJ2-2; D is possibly TRBD1 (7 bases). Trimming took off 9 bases at V and 1 base at J, with 12 bases between the two ends. Germline lookup yields CDR1 MNHEY and CDR2 SMNVEV (reference sequence). The CDR3 is 14 amino acids.

The chain joins TRBV5-8 to TRBJ1-4; unclear D gene. Between the trimmed V and J ends, which lost 0 bases and 4 bases, there was a span of 7 bases. Germline lookup yields CDR1 SGHTS and CDR2 YDEGEE. This CDR3 spans 14 amino acids. CDR3 in DNA: TGTGCCAGCAGCTTGGGTCAGGATAATGAAAAACTGTTTTTT. This encodes CASSLGQDNEKLFF.

V gene TRBV27 combines with J gene TRBJ2-7; D is undetermined. Germline V gene sequence: CDR1 MNHEY, CDR2 SMNVEV (reference sequence). V was shortened by 2 bases and J by 3 bases, with 8 bases between the two germline ends. CDR3 size: 13 residues. CDR3 loop: CASSLNGDYEQYF. CDR3 in DNA: TGTGCCAGCAGTTTAAACGGTGACTACGAGCAGTACTTC.

The V and J genes are TRBV6-5 and TRBJ1-1, with TRBD1 matching 7 bases. The CDR3 sequence is 13 residues long. The germline gives CDR1 MNHEY, CDR2 SVGAGI. The ends lost 6 bases at V and 4 bases at J; junction bases unmatched: 5. CDR3 region: CASSRGQTTEAFF. CDR3 nucleotides: TGTGCCAGCAGCCGGGGACAGACCACTGAAGCTTTCTTT.

This chain uses TRBV29-1 with TRBJ2-7; 8 bases are shared with TRBD1. The CDR3 spans 15 residues. From germline, CDR1 is SQVTM and CDR2 ANQGSEA. V lost 4 bases, J lost 2 bases, and 10 bases stayed unmatched. The CDR3 is CSVVGDRGRTYEQYF. CDR3 DNA: TGCAGCGTTGTGGGAGACAGGGGACGTACCTACGAGCAGTACTTC.

The CDR3 is CASSFVGLAGDEQFF. CDR3 DNA: TGTGCCAGTAGTTTCGTGGGACTAGCGGGGGATGAGCAGTTCTTC. The chain couples TRBV19 to TRBJ2-1, with 14 bases that match TRBD2. Losses at the gene ends were 5 bases for V and 8 bases for J; bases not matched to a gene: 5. This CDR3 contains 15 residues. CDR1 and CDR2 from the germline V gene are LNHDA and SQIVND (reference sequence).

V is TRBV4-1 and J is TRBJ1-2; no definite D call. The germline V gene has CDR1 MGHRA and CDR2 YSYEKL. This CDR3 comprises 15 residues. The V and J ends lost 4 bases and 0 bases respectively, with 12 bases between them. CDR3 sequence (DNA): TGCGCCAGCAGCCTCAACGCACAAGCTAACTATGGCTACACCTTC. Its translation: CASSLNAQANYGYTF.

V is TRBV11-3 and J is TRBJ2-2; 11 bases line up with TRBD1. J was trimmed by 6 bases and V by 4 bases; bases with no gene match: 4. This CDR3 contains 15 residues. The germline V gene encodes CDR1 SGHNT and CDR2 YENEEA. This CDR3 is CASSSGQGAAGELFF. CDR3 nucleotides: TGTGCCAGCAGCTCAGGACAGGGGGCCGCCGGGGAGCTGTTTTTT.

This sequence joins TRBV11-2 and TRBJ2-1, with TRBD2 matching over 8 bases. This CDR3 contains 16 residues. The germline V gene has CDR1 SGHAT and CDR2 FQNNGV. Trimming at V came to 6 bases and at J to 2 bases, leaving 9 bases not matched to a gene. The DNA of the CDR3 is TGTGCCAGCAGTTTAATGGTAGCGGGGACCTACAATGAGCAGTTCTTC. Translated, it gives CASSLMVAGTYNEQFF.

The chain is built from TRBV28 and TRBJ1-1; D gene ambiguous. V was shortened by 3 bases and J by 4 bases, with 6 bases between the two germline ends. From germline, CDR1 is MDHEN and CDR2 SYDVKM. This CDR3 is built from 12 residues. CDR3 protein: CASSFQATEAFF. Written as DNA, the CDR3 is TGTGCCAGCAGTTTCCAGGCCACTGAAGCTTTCTTT.

This clone was observed a few times. The chain links TRBV5-3 to TRBJ1-5; perhaps TRBD1 as D (6 bases). TRBV5-3 is an ORF, with its function uncertain. The CDR3 spans 17 residues. Trimming took off 6 bases at V and 6 bases at J, with 25 bases between the two ends. The CDR3: CARTQSTRGARIQPQHF. CDR3 sequence (DNA): TGTGCCAGAACCCAATCGACCCGGGGGGCTCGAATTCAGCCCCAGCATTTT.

The chain combines TRBV4-1 with TRBJ2-3; 7 positions agree with TRBD1. The CDR3 consists of 17 residues. Trimming at V came to 0 bases and at J to 0 bases, leaving 6 bases not matched to a gene. CDR1 is MGHRA and CDR2 is YSYEKL in the germline V gene. CDR3 region: CASSQDRTGASTDTQYF. The CDR3 bases are TGCGCCAGCAGCCAAGATAGAACAGGGGCTAGCACAGATACGCAGTATTTT.

This clone appeared a few times. The chain uses TRBV7-9 and TRBJ2-7; a possible D gene is TRBD1 (6 bases). CDR1 and CDR2 (germline): SEHNR, FQNEAQ (reference sequence). This CDR3 has 13 amino acids. The V end lost 5 bases, the J end lost 4 bases, and 12 bases lay between the germline ends. Here the CDR3 reads CASSQRGIYEQYF. DNA for the CDR3: TGTGCCAGCAGCCAGAGGGGGATTTACGAGCAGTACTTC.

This chain links TRBV19 with TRBJ2-2, with D possibly TRBD1 on 5 matching bases. The V end lost 6 bases, the J end lost 4 bases, and 12 bases lay between the germline ends. The germline V gene encodes CDR1 LNHDA and CDR2 SQIVND (reference sequence). The CDR3 contains 14 residues. The CDR3 DNA reads as TGTGCCAGTAGGAACACAGGATCCACCGGGGAGCTGTTTTTT. It encodes CASRNTGSTGELFF.

The chain uses TRBV7-9 and TRBJ2-7; the match to TRBD1 covers 7 bases. Germline V gene data show CDR1 as SEHNR and CDR2 as FQNEAQ (reference sequence). Germline trimming cut 5 bases from V and 4 bases from J; bases unmatched to any gene: 17. CDR3 length equals 17 residues. CDR3 loop: CASSDLGNRGVRYEQYF. Written as DNA, the CDR3 is TGTGCCAGCAGCGACCTAGGGAACAGGGGAGTACGGTACGAGCAGTACTTC. Combining the CDR3 with reference TRBV7-9 and TRBJ2-7 gives the whole variable domain DTGVSQNPRHKITKRGQNVTFRCDPISEHNRLYWYRQTLGQGPEFLTYFQNEAQLEKSRLLSDRFSAERPKGSFSTLEIQRTEQGDSAMYLCASSDLGNRGVRYEQYFGPGTRLTVT.

This clone was counted a single time. The chain couples TRBV11-2 to TRBJ1-2; D is undetermined. Trimming removed 4 bases from V and 8 bases from J, with 17 bases in between. The germline gives CDR1 SGHAT, CDR2 FQNNGV. CDR3 length: 14 residues. The CDR3 bases are TGTGCCAGCAGCTCTTACGTCGGGGAAGAGGGCTACACCTTC. This codes for CASSSYVGEEGYTF.

The V call is TRBV2, the J call TRBJ2-2, with TRBD1 matching 7 bases. CDR1 SNHLY and CDR2 FYNNEI come from the germline V gene. V trimming: 7 bases; J trimming: 2 bases; junction bases outside the gene matches: 4. The CDR3 totals 14 residues. CDR3 protein: CASKRGRNTGELFF. The CDR3 nucleotides are TGTGCCAGCAAAAGGGGGCGAAACACCGGGGAGCTGTTTTTT.